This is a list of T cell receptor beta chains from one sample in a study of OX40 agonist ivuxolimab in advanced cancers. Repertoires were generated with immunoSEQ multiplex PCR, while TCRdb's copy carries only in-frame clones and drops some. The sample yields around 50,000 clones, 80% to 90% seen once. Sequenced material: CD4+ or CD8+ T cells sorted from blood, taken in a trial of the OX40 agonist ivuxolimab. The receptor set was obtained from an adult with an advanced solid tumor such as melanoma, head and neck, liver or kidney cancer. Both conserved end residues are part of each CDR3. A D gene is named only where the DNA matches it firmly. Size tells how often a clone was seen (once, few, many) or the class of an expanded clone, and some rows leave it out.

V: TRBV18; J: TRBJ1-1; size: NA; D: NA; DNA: TGTGCCAGCTCACGGGGCGACGACACGTACAAAAACACTGAAGCTTTCTTT; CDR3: CASSRGDDTYKNTEAFF
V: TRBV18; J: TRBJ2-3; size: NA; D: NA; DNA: TGTGCCAGCTCACTCGGGACCGCAGATACGCAGTATTTT; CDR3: CASSLGTADTQYF
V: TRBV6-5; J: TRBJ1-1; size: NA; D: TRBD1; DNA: TGTGCCAGCAGTAGGGGGACAGGGCAGGTTGAAGCTTTCTTT; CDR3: CASSRGTGQVEAFF
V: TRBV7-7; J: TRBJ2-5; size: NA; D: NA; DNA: TGTGCTAGCAGCTTACTCAGCGGGTACCAAGAGACCCAGTACTTC; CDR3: CASSLLSGYQETQYF
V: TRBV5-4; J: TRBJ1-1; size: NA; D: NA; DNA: TGTGCCAGCAGCGACAAGGCAGGGAACACTGAAGCTTTCTTT; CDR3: CASSDKAGNTEAFF
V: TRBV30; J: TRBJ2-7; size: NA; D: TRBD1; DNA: TGTGCCTTATTATTCGGGACAGGGAACTACGAGCAGTACTTC; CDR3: CALLFGTGNYEQYF
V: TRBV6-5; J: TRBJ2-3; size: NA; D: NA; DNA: TGTGCCAGCAGTTACTCATTGGCCACAGAGCCTTCCCCCCAGTATTTT; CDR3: CASSYSLATEPSPQYF
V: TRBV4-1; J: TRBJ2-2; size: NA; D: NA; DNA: TGCGCCAGCAGCCAGCGTACAGGGTACACCGGGGAGCTGTTTTTT; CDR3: CASSQRTGYTGELFF
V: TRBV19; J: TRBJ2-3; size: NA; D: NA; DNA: TGTGCCAGTAGTACTAGGTCAGGCACAGATACGCAGTATTTT; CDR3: CASSTRSGTDTQYF
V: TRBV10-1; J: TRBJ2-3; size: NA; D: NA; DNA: TGCGCCAGCACCAGATCGGGGTCCGATACGCAGTATTTT; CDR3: CASTRSGSDTQYF
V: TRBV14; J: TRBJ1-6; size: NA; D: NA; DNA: TGTGCCAGCAGCCAGACCTATCATTCACCCCTCCACTTT; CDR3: CASSQTYHSPLHF
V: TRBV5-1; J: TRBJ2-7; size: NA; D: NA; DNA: TGCGCCAGCAGCTTGGGCGGCTACGAGCAGTACTTC; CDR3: CASSLGGYEQYF
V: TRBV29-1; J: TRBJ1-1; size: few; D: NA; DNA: TGCAGCGTTAACGTCCCGAACACTGAAGCTTTCTTT; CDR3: CSVNVPNTEAFF
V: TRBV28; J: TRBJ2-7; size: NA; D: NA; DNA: TGTGCCAGCAGGTCTCACTACTTGGATGAGCAGTACTTC; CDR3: CASRSHYLDEQYF
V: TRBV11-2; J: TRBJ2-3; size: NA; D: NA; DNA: TGTGCCAGCACCCCAACCGTTGGGGATACGCAGTATTTT; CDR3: CASTPTVGDTQYF
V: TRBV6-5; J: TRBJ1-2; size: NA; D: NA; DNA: TGTGCCAGCAGTAGACAGAGACCTAACTATGGCTACACCTTC; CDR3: CASSRQRPNYGYTF
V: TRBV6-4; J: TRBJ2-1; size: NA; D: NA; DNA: TGTGCCAGCAGCGTGGACTTCGGAGACAATGAGCAGTTCTTC; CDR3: CASSVDFGDNEQFF
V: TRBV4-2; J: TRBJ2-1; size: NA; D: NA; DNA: TGTGCCAGCAGCGACTCTGAGCGGGCGGTTGATGAGCAGTTCTTC; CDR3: CASSDSERAVDEQFF
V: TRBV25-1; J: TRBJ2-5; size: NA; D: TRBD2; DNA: TGTGCCAGCAGTGAACGGGGGGGCCGGGAGACCCAGTACTTC; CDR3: CASSERGGRETQYF